One and the same sample provided the 20 T cell receptor beta chains below, sequenced in a study of radiation and T cells in renal cell carcinoma. Measured with immunoSEQ multiplex PCR; TCRdb has only the in-frame clones, and not every one. The top ten hold about 26% of the sample, which has some 46,000 clones, roughly 80% seen once. Time point reported: blood 4 weeks post-SBRT, at nephrectomy. Treatment described: 15 Gy SBRT to primary tumor, nephrectomy 4 weeks later. This material consisted of blood, taken from a patient whose treatment included radiotherapy and nephrectomy. The receptors were sampled from a woman in her 70s with renal cell carcinoma.

J is TRBJ1-4 and V is TRBV2; no clear D gene. The CDR3 is made up of 12 amino acids. Trimming pared 5 bases from V and 8 bases from J, leaving 9 bases between. The germline CDR1 and CDR2 sequences are SNHLY and FYNNEI. Here the CDR3 DNA reads TGTGCCAGCAGTACGCAGGTCGAAAAACTGTTTTTT. Protein: CASSTQVEKLFF.

The sample holds a few counts of this clone. The chain carries TRBV19 and TRBJ2-7; D is unclear. This CDR3 is 13 amino acids long. Germline V CDR1 and CDR2: LNHDA, SQIVND (reference sequence). Trimming shortened V by 3 bases and J by 0 bases, and 6 bases separated the two germline ends. The CDR3 bases are TGTGCCAGTAGTATCGAGGTCTCCTACGAGCAGTACTTC. Translation: CASSIEVSYEQYF.

The rearrangement links TRBV25-1 to TRBJ2-5; perhaps TRBD1 as D (6 bases). The V gene's germline CDR1 is MGHDK and CDR2 SYGVNS. The CDR3 loop spans 12 amino acids. Trimming removed 8 bases at V and 6 bases at J, with 13 bases between. The CDR3 sequence: CASDPGTKTQYF. The DNA for the CDR3 is TGTGCCAGCGACCCCGGGACAAAGACCCAGTACTTC.

The CDR3 sequence: CASSPDPATDTQYF. CDR3 sequence (DNA): TGCGCCAGCAGCCCGGACCCTGCCACAGATACGCAGTATTTT. This sequence joins TRBV5-1 and TRBJ2-3; D unclear. The CDR3 runs 14 residues. Trimming stripped 4 bases from V and 2 bases from J, with 11 bases between. Per the germline V gene, CDR1 is SGHRS and CDR2 is YFSETQ.

This clone was seen once. This chain uses TRBV2 with TRBJ2-4; possibly TRBD2 for D (5 bases). This CDR3 spans 16 amino acids. Trimming took off 6 bases at V and 0 bases at J, with 15 bases between the two ends. CDR1 is SNHLY, CDR2 FYNNEI, per germline. CDR3 in DNA: TGTGCCAGCAGAGAGGGTCTAGGGCTAGCCAAAAACATTCAGTACTTC. Its translation: CASREGLGLAKNIQYF. Supplemented by reference TRBV2 and TRBJ2-4, the full variable domain reads EPEVTQTPSHQVTQMGQEVILRCVPISNHLYFYWYRQILGQKVEFLVSFYNNEISEKSEIFDDQFSVERPDGSNFTLKIRSTKLEDSAMYFCASREGLGLAKNIQYFGAGTRLSVL.

The rearrangement links TRBV19 to TRBJ2-1; a possible D gene is TRBD2 (7 bases). The CDR3 is made up of 14 amino acids. V was trimmed by 6 bases and J by 6 bases, leaving 15 bases between them. CDR1 LNHDA and CDR2 SQIVND come from the germline V gene (reference sequence). The CDR3 spells CASSPGGSGNEQFF. CDR3 sequence (DNA): TGTGCCAGTAGCCCGGGGGGCTCTGGCAATGAGCAGTTCTTC.

CDR3 region: CASSPDLGKGTEAFF. DNA for the CDR3: TGTGCCAGCTCACCTGACCTTGGTAAGGGCACTGAAGCTTTCTTT. The gene calls are TRBV18 and TRBJ1-1; D unresolved. The CDR3 is made up of 15 amino acids. V was pared by 3 bases and J by 4 bases, with 15 bases between. CDR1 is KGHSH and CDR2 is LQKENI in the germline V gene.

The chain couples TRBV6-1 to TRBJ2-3, with D possibly being TRBD2 (6 bases). Germline assignment: CDR1 MNHNS and CDR2 SASEGT. V was clipped by 3 bases and J by 7 bases, with 11 bases between them. The CDR3 covers 13 residues. The CDR3 spells CASSDGTLHTQYF. In nucleotides, the CDR3 is TGTGCCAGCAGTGACGGGACTCTGCATACGCAGTATTTT.

The CDR3 protein is CSVLSGLAGTGELFF. The DNA of the CDR3 is TGCAGCGTCCTTTCGGGACTAGCGGGCACCGGGGAGCTGTTTTTT. The chain links TRBV29-1 to TRBJ2-2, with TRBD2 matching 12 bases. V shed 6 bases and J 4 bases; nucleotides not matched to a gene: 6. Germline V lookup: CDR1 SQVTM, CDR2 ANQGSEA. The CDR3 extends over 15 amino acids.

This chain links TRBV6-5 with TRBJ2-5; TRBD2 is a possible D gene (5 bases). The CDR3 consists of 16 residues. Germline CDR1 and CDR2: MNHEY and SVGAGI. V lost 4 bases to trimming and J lost 4 bases, with 19 bases between them. DNA of the CDR3: TGTGCCAGCAGTTTGATGCCTCGGGGTTACGGAGAGACCCAGTACTTC. It encodes CASSLMPRGYGETQYF.

This clone occurred once. This chain connects TRBV6-4 to TRBJ2-1; D may be TRBD1 or TRBD2 (5 bases each). CDR1 MRHNA and CDR2 SNTAGT come from the germline V gene. V gave up 5 bases and J gave up 7 bases, with 12 bases separating them. The length of the CDR3 is 13 residues. CDR3 in DNA: TGTGCCAGCAGTCTCGGGGCGGGTAATGAGCAGTTCTTC. Protein: CASSLGAGNEQFF.

This chain joins TRBV18 and TRBJ1-1; D is uncertain. The CDR3 runs 14 residues. V lost 4 bases and J 1 base, leaving 10 bases between the germline ends. The V gene's germline CDR1 is KGHSH and CDR2 LQKENI. CDR3 loop: CASSHYRQNTEAFF. CDR3 DNA: TGTGCCAGCTCACACTACCGACAGAACACTGAAGCTTTCTTT. Full variable domain (remainder filled in from reference TRBV18 and TRBJ1-1): NAGVMQNPRHLVRRRGQEARLRCSPMKGHSHVYWYRQLPEEGLKFMVYLQKENIIDESGMPKERFSAEFPKEGPSILRIQQVVRGDSAAYFCASSHYRQNTEAFFGQGTRLTVV.

The chain employs TRBV10-3 and TRBJ2-7; possible D gene TRBD2, 5 bases. The ends were cut back, 3 bases at V and 7 bases at J, with 19 bases in the middle. This CDR3 contains 15 residues. Looked up from germline, CDR1 is ENHRY and CDR2 is SYGVKD. The CDR3 is CAISEGSGLPSEQYF. The DNA for the CDR3 is TGTGCCATCAGTGAAGGGTCTGGACTCCCGAGTGAGCAGTACTTC.

This chain links TRBV9 with TRBJ2-5, with a tentative D call TRBD2 (5 bases). Germline V gene data show CDR1 as SGDLS and CDR2 as YYNGEE. The CDR3 is 14 amino acids. V lost 0 bases and J lost 4, with 10 bases in between. CDR3 bases: TGTGCCAGCAGCGTAGATACTAGAACAGAGACCCAGTACTTC. It codes for CASSVDTRTETQYF.

The genes are TRBV6-5 and TRBJ1-5, with 10 bases fitting TRBD1. The trim removed 4 bases at V and 7 bases at J, leaving 10 bases unmatched. CDR1 is MNHEY and CDR2 is SVGAGI in the germline V gene. The CDR3 runs to 16 residues. CDR3 bases: TGTGCCAGCAGTTCCCGACAGGGGGCGGTGGGGCAGCCCCAGCATTTT. It yields the protein CASSSRQGAVGQPQHF.

This clone was seen only once. The rearrangement joins TRBV27 to TRBJ2-2; TRBD2 matches 14 bases. V was clipped by 8 bases and J by 3 bases; unmatched bases: 5. Germline V gene data show CDR1 as MNHEY and CDR2 as SMNVEV (reference sequence). CDR3 length: 16 residues. CDR3 residues: CASQGLAGVHTGELFF. CDR3 sequence (DNA): TGTGCCAGCCAGGGACTAGCGGGAGTTCACACCGGGGAGCTGTTTTTT.

This clone was counted only a few times. The rearrangement links TRBV7-8 to TRBJ1-2; a weak D match, TRBD1 (6 bases). Trimming took off 3 bases at V and 6 bases at J, with 23 bases between the two ends. The CDR3 consists of 17 residues. The V gene's germline CDR1 is SGHVS and CDR2 FQNEAQ. Here the CDR3 DNA reads TGTGCCAGCAGCTTCTTCCCAACACAGGGAGAATTCGATGGCTACACCTTC. Translating gives CASSFFPTQGEFDGYTF.

This clone was detected only once. This sequence joins TRBV30 and TRBJ2-7; 8 bases map to TRBD1. Germline-derived CDR1 and CDR2 are GTSNPN and SVGIG (reference sequence). This CDR3 is built from 14 residues. V was pared by 4 bases and J by 4 bases, with 9 bases of the junction left unmatched. Here the CDR3 reads CAWIPQGALYEQYF. In DNA form, the CDR3 reads TGTGCCTGGATCCCGCAGGGGGCCTTATACGAGCAGTACTTC.

J is TRBJ2-5 and V is TRBV30; D uncertain. Between the trimmed V and J ends, which lost 4 bases and 0 bases, there was a span of 12 bases. Germline V gives CDR1 GTSNPN, CDR2 SVGIG (reference sequence). The CDR3 loop spans 14 amino acids. Here the CDR3 reads CAWTPGLHQETQYF. CDR3 nucleotide sequence: TGTGCCTGGACCCCCGGTTTGCACCAAGAGACCCAGTACTTC.

The chain employs TRBV7-8 and TRBJ2-1; D is unresolved. The CDR3 totals 15 residues. The germline CDR1 and CDR2 sequences are SGHVS and FQNEAQ. Deletions cut 4 bases from V and 0 bases from J, with 10 bases between. The CDR3 sequence: CASSSVESSYNEQFF. Here the CDR3 DNA reads TGTGCCAGCAGCTCCGTCGAGAGCTCCTACAATGAGCAGTTCTTC.